Shown below are 22 T cell receptor beta chains from a single sample sequenced in a study of cytotoxic CD8 clonotypes in ibrutinib-treated CLL. The data were produced by immunoSEQ multiplex PCR, yet TCRdb's version contains in-frame clones alone and is incomplete. The sample has under 200,000 clones; 81% are singletons. The starting material was PBMCs, obtained after 12 months of ibrutinib treatment. These receptors originate from a human donor with chronic lymphocytic leukemia.

The chain joins TRBV7-2 to TRBJ1-6; D may be TRBD1 (5 bases). The germline V gene encodes CDR1 SGHTA and CDR2 FQGNSA. This CDR3 is 17 amino acids long. V lost 2 bases and J lost 0, with 11 bases in between. CDR3 sequence: CASSLSTGYSYNSPLHF. CDR3 DNA sequence: TGTGCCAGCAGCTTAAGCACAGGATACTCCTATAATTCACCCCTCCACTTT.

The rearrangement links TRBV21-1 to TRBJ2-7. TRBV21-1 is a listed pseudogene. CDR3 length: 14 amino acids. The DNA for the CDR3 is TGTGCCAGAAAGCCAGGGACCCACGGCTACGAGCAGTACTTC. This translates into CARKPGTHGYEQYF.

The chain links TRBV7-9 to TRBJ2-7, with D tentatively TRBD2 (6 bases). The CDR3 totals 14 residues. The V and J ends lost 3 bases and 5 bases respectively, with 14 bases between them. CDR1 and CDR2 (germline): SEHNR, FQNEAQ (reference sequence). The chain's CDR3 is CASSFPVRGNEQYF. DNA for the CDR3: TGTGCCAGCAGCTTTCCCGTCCGGGGGAACGAGCAGTACTTC.

This sequence joins TRBV5-4 and TRBJ2-1, with a possible D match to TRBD2 (6 bases). The CDR3 has 15 amino acids. Trimming left V 4 bases short and J 0 bases short, with 11 bases between. CDR1 and CDR2 (germline): SGHNT, YYREEE (reference sequence). The CDR3 coding sequence is TGTGCCAGCAGCCCTGGGGGGAGCTCCTACAATGAGCAGTTCTTC. Protein: CASSPGGSSYNEQFF. Using reference TRBV5-4 and TRBJ2-1 for the parts outside the CDR3, the full variable domain is ETGVTQSPTHLIKTRGQQVTLRCSSQSGHNTVSWYQQALGQGPQFIFQYYREEENGRGNFPPRFSGLQFPNYSSELNVNALELDDSALYLCASSPGGSSYNEQFFGPGTRLTVL.

This clone was picked up one time. The chain recombines TRBV29-1 with TRBJ1-1; 10 positions match TRBD1. CDR3 length: 14 residues. V lost 7 bases to trimming and J lost 4 bases; unmatched junction nucleotides: 9. Germline V lookup: CDR1 SQVTM, CDR2 ANQGSEA. DNA for the CDR3: TGCAGCGCAGGAGACAGGGGGCGAGGCACTGAAGCTTTCTTT. It specifies CSAGDRGRGTEAFF.

The CDR3 nucleotides are TGTGCCAGCTCACCGGGGACGTTAGGGGCCAACGTCCTGACTTTC. Translated, it gives CASSPGTLGANVLTF. The chain joins TRBV18 to TRBJ2-6; D may correspond to TRBD1 or TRBD2 (5 bases each). Deletions cut 3 bases from V and 4 bases from J, with 10 bases between. Germline lookup yields CDR1 KGHSH and CDR2 LQKENI. The CDR3 consists of 15 residues.

CDR3 in amino acids: CASSVQGNYGYTF. The CDR3 DNA sequence: TGTGCCAGCAGTGTCCAAGGGAACTATGGCTACACCTTC. The chain uses TRBV2 and TRBJ1-2; D is uncertain. The length of the CDR3 is 13 residues. Germline V lookup: CDR1 SNHLY, CDR2 FYNNEI. V was trimmed by 4 bases and J by 2 bases, leaving 8 bases between them.

This chain links TRBV9 with TRBJ2-3, with TRBD2 identical over 12 bases. CDR3 length: 16 residues. V trimming: 1 base; J trimming: 4 bases; junction bases outside the gene matches: 4. CDR1 is SGDLS and CDR2 is YYNGEE in the germline V gene. The CDR3 bases are TGTGCCAGCAGCGTAACGACTAGCGGGAGTCCAGATACGCAGTATTTT. Protein: CASSVTTSGSPDTQYF.

The genes are TRBV7-2 and TRBJ2-7; D may be TRBD1 (5 bases). Per germline, CDR1 SGHTA and CDR2 FQGNSA. Trimming shortened V by 5 bases and J by 4 bases, and 12 bases separated the two germline ends. This CDR3 region has 13 residues. The CDR3 nucleotides are TGTGCCAGCAGCACCCCGACAGATTACGAGCAGTACTTC. As protein: CASSTPTDYEQYF.

The DNA of the CDR3 is TGTGCCAGCAGTTCTATTGGGGGAACAGATACGCAGTATTTT. As protein: CASSSIGGTDTQYF. The chain recombines TRBV27 with TRBJ2-3; possibly TRBD1 or TRBD2 for D (5 bases each). CDR1 is MNHEY, CDR2 SMNVEV, per germline (reference sequence). The V end was cut by 4 bases, the J end by 3 bases, with 11 bases between. This CDR3 contains 14 residues.

The chain combines TRBV7-9 with TRBJ2-3; maybe TRBD1 (6 bases). CDR1 is SEHNR, CDR2 FQNEAQ, per germline (reference sequence). The CDR3 loop spans 14 amino acids. The V gene lost 4 bases and the J gene lost 2 bases, with 10 bases spanning the gap. CDR3 nucleotides: TGTGCCAGCAGCTCGCGGACAGACACAGATACGCAGTATTTT. Encoded protein: CASSSRTDTDTQYF.

The genes are TRBV5-1 and TRBJ2-3; D is uncertain. This CDR3 is 13 amino acids long. With 4 bases removed from V and 5 bases from J, the gap between germline ends came to 11 bases. Germline V lookup: CDR1 SGHRS, CDR2 YFSETQ. In nucleotides, the CDR3 is TGCGCCAGCAGCCCGAGATCGGTAGATACGCAGTATTTT. Translating it yields CASSPRSVDTQYF.

Here the CDR3 DNA reads TGTGCCAGCAGCTTTTCAGGACAGCGTGGCTACACCTTC. Amino acids: CASSFSGQRGYTF. V gene TRBV11-1 combines with J gene TRBJ1-2; tentatively, D is TRBD1 (6 bases). Germline assignment: CDR1 SGHAT and CDR2 FQDESV (reference sequence). Trimming stripped 3 bases from V and 7 bases from J, with 12 bases between. This CDR3 is 13 amino acids long.

This clone has just one count. This chain connects TRBV18 to TRBJ2-3; D call uncertain. The CDR3 sequence is 16 residues long. Per the germline V gene, CDR1 is KGHSH and CDR2 is LQKENI. Trimming took off 2 bases at V and 0 bases at J, with 12 bases between the two ends. CDR3 nucleotide sequence: TGTGCCAGCTCACCATTGAGCTTCCCTAGCACAGATACGCAGTATTTT. Protein: CASSPLSFPSTDTQYF.

This clone was seen more than once but under ten times. V is TRBV27 and J is TRBJ1-1; 9 bases map to TRBD1. The germline CDR1 and CDR2 sequences are MNHEY and SMNVEV (reference sequence). V lost 5 bases to trimming and J lost 8 bases; unmatched junction nucleotides: 12. This CDR3 is built from 15 residues. CDR3 in DNA: TGTGCCAGCAGTCAAACCGGGACAGGGAGTCCCGAAGCTTTCTTT. This codes for CASSQTGTGSPEAFF.

This chain connects TRBV30 to TRBJ2-1; 8 nucleotides agree with TRBD2. The germline V gene has CDR1 GTSNPN and CDR2 SVGIG (reference sequence). With 4 bases clipped from V and 6 bases from J, the junction kept 5 bases outside the gene matches. The CDR3 consists of 13 residues. The CDR3 bases are TGTGCCTGGAACCGGGGGGGCGTCAATGAGCAGTTCTTC. This translates into CAWNRGGVNEQFF.

This clone was counted a few times. This sequence joins TRBV7-2 and TRBJ1-2; D may be TRBD1 (6 bases). The germline V gene encodes CDR1 SGHTA and CDR2 FQGNSA. The CDR3 consists of 13 residues. Trimming cost V 2 bases and J 4 bases, with 8 bases left between them. CDR3 nucleotides: TGTGCCAGCAGCTTAAGGGGGAGCTATGGCTACACCTTC. This sequence encodes CASSLRGSYGYTF.

This sequence joins TRBV6-5 and TRBJ2-6; D possibly matches TRBD1 or TRBD2 (5 bases each). CDR1 is MNHEY, CDR2 SVGAGI, per germline. The CDR3 totals 16 residues. The ends were cut back, 4 bases at V and 1 base at J, with 11 bases in the middle. The CDR3 protein is CASSSGRASGANVLTF. The CDR3 nucleotides read TGTGCCAGCAGTTCGGGACGAGCTTCTGGGGCCAACGTCCTGACTTTC.

This clone has just a few counts. DNA for the CDR3: TGCGCCAGCAGCCAAGCCCAGGGGGCGGTTAAAAACGAGCAGTACTTC. It translates to CASSQAQGAVKNEQYF. This chain joins TRBV4-3 and TRBJ2-7, with 8 nucleotides matching TRBD1. Germline assignment: CDR1 LGHNA and CDR2 YSLEER. The CDR3 runs to 16 residues. V lost 1 base and J lost 5; bases outside the gene matches: 10.

The CDR3 sequence: CASNGARTQYF. The CDR3 region has the DNA TGTGCCAGTAATGGGGCACGGACGCAGTATTTT. The V gene is TRBV19, the J gene TRBJ2-3, with D possibly TRBD1 on 5 matching bases. Germline V gene data show CDR1 as LNHDA and CDR2 as SQIVND (reference sequence). The V end lost 7 bases, the J end lost 9 bases, and 11 bases lay between the germline ends. The CDR3 has 11 amino acids.

The genes are TRBV11-2 and TRBJ2-5; 9 nucleotides match TRBD1. The CDR3 runs to 15 residues. After removal of 3 bases from V and 5 bases from J, the junction contained 7 bases not matched to a gene. Germline CDR1 SGHAT, CDR2 FQNNGV. CDR3 DNA: TGTGCCAGCAGCTTTGAACAGGGGGCCCGGGAGACCCAGTACTTC. It encodes CASSFEQGARETQYF.

The chain recombines TRBV6-6 with TRBJ2-6; D is unresolved. Per the germline V gene, CDR1 is MNHNY and CDR2 is SVGAGI (reference sequence). This CDR3 region has 16 residues. Trimming shortened V by 0 bases and J by 0 bases, and 6 bases separated the two germline ends. CDR3 in DNA: TGTGCCAGCAGTTACTCCCCATACTCTGGGGCCAACGTCCTGACTTTC. Its translation is CASSYSPYSGANVLTF.